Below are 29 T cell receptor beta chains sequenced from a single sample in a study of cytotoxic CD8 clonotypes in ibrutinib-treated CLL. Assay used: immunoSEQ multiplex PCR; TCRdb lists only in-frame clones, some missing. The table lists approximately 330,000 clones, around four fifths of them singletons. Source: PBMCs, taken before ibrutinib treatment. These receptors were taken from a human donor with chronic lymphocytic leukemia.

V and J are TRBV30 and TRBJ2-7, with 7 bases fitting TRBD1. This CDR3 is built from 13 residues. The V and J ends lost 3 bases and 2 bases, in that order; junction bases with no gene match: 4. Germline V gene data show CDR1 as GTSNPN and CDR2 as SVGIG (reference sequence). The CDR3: CAWRGQNPYEQYF. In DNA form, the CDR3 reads TGTGCCTGGAGGGGACAGAACCCCTACGAGCAGTACTTC. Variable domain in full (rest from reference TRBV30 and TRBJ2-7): SQTIHQWPATLVQPVGSPLSLECTVEGTSNPNLYWYRQAAGRGLQLLFYSVGIGQISSEVPQNLSASRPQDRQFILSSKKLLLSDSGFYLCAWRGQNPYEQYFGPGTRLTVT.

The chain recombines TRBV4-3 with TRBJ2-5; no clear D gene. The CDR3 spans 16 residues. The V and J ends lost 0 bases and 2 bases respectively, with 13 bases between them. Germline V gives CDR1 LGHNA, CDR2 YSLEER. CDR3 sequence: CASSQDRIRIQETQYF. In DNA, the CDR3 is TGCGCCAGCAGCCAAGATCGAATAAGAATACAAGAGACCCAGTACTTC.

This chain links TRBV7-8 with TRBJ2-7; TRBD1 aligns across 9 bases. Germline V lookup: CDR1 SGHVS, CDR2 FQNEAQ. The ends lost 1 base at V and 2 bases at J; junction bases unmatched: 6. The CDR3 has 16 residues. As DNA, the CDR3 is TGTGCCAGCAGCTTAGGGGAGAGGACAGGGGCCTACGAGCAGTACTTC. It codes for CASSLGERTGAYEQYF.

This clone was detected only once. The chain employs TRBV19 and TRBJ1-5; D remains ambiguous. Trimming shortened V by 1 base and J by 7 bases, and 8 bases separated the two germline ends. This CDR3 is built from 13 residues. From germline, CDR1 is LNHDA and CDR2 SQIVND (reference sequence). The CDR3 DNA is TGTGCCAGTAGTATAGGCCTCGGACAGCCCCAGCATTTT. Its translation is CASSIGLGQPQHF.

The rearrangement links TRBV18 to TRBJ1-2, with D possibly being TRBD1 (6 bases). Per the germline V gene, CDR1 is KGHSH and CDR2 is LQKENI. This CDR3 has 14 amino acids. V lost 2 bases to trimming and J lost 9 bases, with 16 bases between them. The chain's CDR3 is CASSPGGQGFSYTF. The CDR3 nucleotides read TGTGCCAGCTCACCAGGTGGGCAGGGGTTCAGCTACACCTTC.

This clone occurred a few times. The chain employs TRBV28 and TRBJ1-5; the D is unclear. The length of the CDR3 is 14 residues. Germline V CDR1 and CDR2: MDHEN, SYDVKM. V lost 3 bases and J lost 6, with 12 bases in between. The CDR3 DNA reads TGTGCCAGCAGTTTGGAGGCAGGACTTCAGCCCCAGCATTTT. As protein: CASSLEAGLQPQHF.

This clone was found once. This CDR3 reads CASSFGTSGTYEQYF. The CDR3 DNA is TGTGCCAGCAGCTTCGGGACTAGCGGGACGTACGAGCAGTACTTC. The chain uses TRBV5-4 and TRBJ2-7; 13 bases fit TRBD2. Trimming at V came to 2 bases and at J to 4 bases, leaving 3 bases not matched to a gene. The CDR3 covers 15 residues. The germline gives CDR1 SGHNT, CDR2 YYREEE (reference sequence).

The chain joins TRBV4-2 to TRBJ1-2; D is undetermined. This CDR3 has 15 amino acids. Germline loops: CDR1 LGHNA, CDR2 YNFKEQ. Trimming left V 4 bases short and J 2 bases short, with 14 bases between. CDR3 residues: CASSPQDGSNYGYTF. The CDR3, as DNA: TGTGCCAGCAGCCCCCAGGATGGATCGAACTATGGCTACACCTTC.

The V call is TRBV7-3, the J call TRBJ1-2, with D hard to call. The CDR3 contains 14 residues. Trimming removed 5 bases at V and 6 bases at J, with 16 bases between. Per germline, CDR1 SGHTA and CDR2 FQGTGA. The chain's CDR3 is CASSPYPTVDGYTF. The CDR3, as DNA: TGTGCCAGCAGCCCCTACCCGACGGTAGATGGCTACACCTTC. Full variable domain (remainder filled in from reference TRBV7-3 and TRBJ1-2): GAGVSQTPSNKVTEKGKYVELRCDPISGHTALYWYRQSLGQGPEFLIYFQGTGAADDSGLPNDRFFAVRPEGSVSTLKIQRTERGDSAVYLCASSPYPTVDGYTFGSGTRLTVV.

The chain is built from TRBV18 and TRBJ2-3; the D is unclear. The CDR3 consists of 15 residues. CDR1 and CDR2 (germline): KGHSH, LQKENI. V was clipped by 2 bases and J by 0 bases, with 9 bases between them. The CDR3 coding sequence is TGTGCCAGCTCACCATCTTATTCAAGCACAGATACGCAGTATTTT. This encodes CASSPSYSSTDTQYF.

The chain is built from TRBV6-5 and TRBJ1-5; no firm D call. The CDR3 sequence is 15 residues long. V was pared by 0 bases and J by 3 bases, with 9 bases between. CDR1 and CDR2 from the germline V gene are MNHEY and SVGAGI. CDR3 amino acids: CASSYSMSANQPQHF. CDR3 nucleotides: TGTGCCAGCAGTTACTCAATGAGTGCCAATCAGCCCCAGCATTTT.

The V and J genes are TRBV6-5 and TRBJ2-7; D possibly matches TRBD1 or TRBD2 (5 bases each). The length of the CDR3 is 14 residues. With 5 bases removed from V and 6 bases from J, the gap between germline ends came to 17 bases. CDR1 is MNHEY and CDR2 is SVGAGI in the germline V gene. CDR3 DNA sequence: TGTGCCAGCAGTCTATCAGGGAGACCCCTCGAGCAGTACTTC. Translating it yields CASSLSGRPLEQYF.

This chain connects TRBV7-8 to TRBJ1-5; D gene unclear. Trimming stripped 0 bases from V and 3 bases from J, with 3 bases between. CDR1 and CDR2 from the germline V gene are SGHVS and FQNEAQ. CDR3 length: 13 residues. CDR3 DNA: TGTGCCAGCAGCTTAGCGATCAATCAGCCCCAGCATTTT. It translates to CASSLAINQPQHF.

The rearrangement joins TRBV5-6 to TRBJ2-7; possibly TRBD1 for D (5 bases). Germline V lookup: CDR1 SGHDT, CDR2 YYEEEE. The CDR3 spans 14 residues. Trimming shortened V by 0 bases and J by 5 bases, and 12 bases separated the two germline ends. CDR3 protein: CASSLVPGINEQYF. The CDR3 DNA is TGTGCCAGCAGCTTGGTTCCAGGGATAAACGAGCAGTACTTC.

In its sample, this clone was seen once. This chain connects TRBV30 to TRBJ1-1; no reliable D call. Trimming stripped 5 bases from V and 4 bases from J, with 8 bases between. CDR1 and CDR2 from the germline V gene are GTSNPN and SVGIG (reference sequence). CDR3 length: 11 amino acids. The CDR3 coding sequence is TGTGCCTGGTGGCAGATCACTGAAGCTTTCTTT. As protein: CAWWQITEAFF.

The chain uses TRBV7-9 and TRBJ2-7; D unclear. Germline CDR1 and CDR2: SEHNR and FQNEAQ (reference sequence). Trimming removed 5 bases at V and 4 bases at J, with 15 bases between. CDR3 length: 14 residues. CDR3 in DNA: TGTGCCAGCAGCCCCAGAACCTTCGGGTACGAGCAGTACTTC. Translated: CASSPRTFGYEQYF.

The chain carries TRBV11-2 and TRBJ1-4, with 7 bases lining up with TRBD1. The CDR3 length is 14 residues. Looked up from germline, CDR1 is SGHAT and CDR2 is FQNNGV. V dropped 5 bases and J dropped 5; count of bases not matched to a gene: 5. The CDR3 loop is CASSPKQGNEKLFF. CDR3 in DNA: TGTGCCAGCAGCCCGAAACAGGGGAATGAAAAACTGTTTTTT.

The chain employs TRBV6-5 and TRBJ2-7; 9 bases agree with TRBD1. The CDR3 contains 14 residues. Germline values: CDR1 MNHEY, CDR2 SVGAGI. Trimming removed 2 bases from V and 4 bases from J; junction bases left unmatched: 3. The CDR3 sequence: CASSYGTGWYEQYF. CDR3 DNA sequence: TGTGCCAGCAGTTACGGGACAGGGTGGTACGAGCAGTACTTC.

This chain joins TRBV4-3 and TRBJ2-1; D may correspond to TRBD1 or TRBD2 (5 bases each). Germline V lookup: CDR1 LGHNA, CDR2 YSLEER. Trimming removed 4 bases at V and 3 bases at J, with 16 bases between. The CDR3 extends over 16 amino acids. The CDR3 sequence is CASSPELGVGYNEQFF. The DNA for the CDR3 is TGCGCCAGCAGCCCAGAACTAGGGGTTGGCTACAATGAGCAGTTCTTC.

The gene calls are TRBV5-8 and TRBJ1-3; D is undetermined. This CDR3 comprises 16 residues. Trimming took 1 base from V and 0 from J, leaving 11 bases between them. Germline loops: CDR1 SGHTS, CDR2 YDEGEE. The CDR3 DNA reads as TGTGCCAGCAGCTTGTCTAGGATGAGCTCTGGAAACACCATATATTTT. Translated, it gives CASSLSRMSSGNTIYF.

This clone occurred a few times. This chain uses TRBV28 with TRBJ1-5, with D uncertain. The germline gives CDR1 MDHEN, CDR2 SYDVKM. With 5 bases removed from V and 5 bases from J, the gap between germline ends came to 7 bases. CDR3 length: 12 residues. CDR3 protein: CASSPGYQPQHF. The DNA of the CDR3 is TGTGCCAGCAGTCCCGGATATCAGCCCCAGCATTTT.

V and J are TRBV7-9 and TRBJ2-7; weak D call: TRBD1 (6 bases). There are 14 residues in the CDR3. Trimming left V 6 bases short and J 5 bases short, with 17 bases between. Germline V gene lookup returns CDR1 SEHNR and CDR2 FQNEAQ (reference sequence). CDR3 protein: CASRKGGETHEQYF. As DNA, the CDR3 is TGTGCCAGCAGAAAAGGGGGAGAGACCCACGAGCAGTACTTC.

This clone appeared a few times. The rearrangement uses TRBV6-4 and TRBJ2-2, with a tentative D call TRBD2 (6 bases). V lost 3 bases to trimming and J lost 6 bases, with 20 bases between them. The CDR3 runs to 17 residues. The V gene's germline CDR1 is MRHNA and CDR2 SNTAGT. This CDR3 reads CASSERVTGAFSGELFF. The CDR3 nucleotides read TGTGCCAGCAGTGAGAGAGTAACGGGAGCCTTTTCCGGGGAGCTGTTTTTT.

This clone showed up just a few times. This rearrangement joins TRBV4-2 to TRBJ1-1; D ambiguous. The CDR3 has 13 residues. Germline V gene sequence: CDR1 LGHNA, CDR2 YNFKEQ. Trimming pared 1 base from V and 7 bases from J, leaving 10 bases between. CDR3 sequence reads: CASSQGSGLEAFF. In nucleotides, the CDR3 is TGTGCCAGCAGCCAAGGGTCGGGTCTTGAAGCTTTCTTT.

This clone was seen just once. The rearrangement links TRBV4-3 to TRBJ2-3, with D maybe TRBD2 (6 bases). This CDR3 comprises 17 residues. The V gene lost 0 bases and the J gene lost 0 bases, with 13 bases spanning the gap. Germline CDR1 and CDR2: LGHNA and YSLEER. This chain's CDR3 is CASSQDSAGISTDTQYF. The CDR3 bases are TGCGCCAGCAGCCAAGATTCCGCGGGGATTAGCACAGATACGCAGTATTTT.

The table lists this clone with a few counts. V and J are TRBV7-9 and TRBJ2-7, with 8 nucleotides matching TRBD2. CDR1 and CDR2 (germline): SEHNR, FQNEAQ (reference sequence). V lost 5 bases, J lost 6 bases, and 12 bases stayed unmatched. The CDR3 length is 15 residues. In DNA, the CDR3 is TGTGCCAGCAGCCCGAGCAGGGCGGGAGGAGGCGAGCAGTACTTC. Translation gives CASSPSRAGGGEQYF.

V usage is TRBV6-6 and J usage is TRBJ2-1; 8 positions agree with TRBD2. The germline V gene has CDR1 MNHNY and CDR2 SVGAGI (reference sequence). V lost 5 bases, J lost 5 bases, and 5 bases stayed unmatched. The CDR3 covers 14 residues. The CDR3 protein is CASSPAGAHNEQFF. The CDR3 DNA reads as TGTGCCAGCAGTCCAGCGGGAGCCCACAATGAGCAGTTCTTC.

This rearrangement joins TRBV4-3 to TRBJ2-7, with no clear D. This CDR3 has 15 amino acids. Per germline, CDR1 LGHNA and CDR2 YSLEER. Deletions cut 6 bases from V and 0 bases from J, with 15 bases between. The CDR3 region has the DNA TGCGCCAGCAGACCGAGGTCCTCAAGCTCCTACGAGCAGTACTTC. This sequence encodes CASRPRSSSSYEQYF.

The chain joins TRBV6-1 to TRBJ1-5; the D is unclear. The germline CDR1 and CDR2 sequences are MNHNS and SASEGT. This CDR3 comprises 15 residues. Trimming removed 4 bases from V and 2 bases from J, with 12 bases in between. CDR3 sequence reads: CASSADSGRNQPQHF. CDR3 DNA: TGTGCCAGCAGTGCGGATTCTGGGCGCAATCAGCCCCAGCATTTT.